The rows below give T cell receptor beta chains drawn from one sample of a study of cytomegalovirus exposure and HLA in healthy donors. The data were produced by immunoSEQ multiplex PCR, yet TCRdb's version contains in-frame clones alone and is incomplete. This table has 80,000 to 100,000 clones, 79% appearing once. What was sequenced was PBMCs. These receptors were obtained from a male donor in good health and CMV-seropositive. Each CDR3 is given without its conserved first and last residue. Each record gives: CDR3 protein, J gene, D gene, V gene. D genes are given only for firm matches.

CDR3 protein: ASSSPRVNGEKLF
J gene: TRBJ1-4
D gene: -
V gene: TRBV6-6

CDR3 protein: ASSRFTDTQY
J gene: TRBJ2-3
D gene: -
V gene: TRBV7-2

CDR3 protein: ASSTALQVSYGYT
J gene: TRBJ1-2
D gene: -
V gene: TRBV19

CDR3 protein: ASSELGTGNSPLH
J gene: TRBJ1-6
D gene: -
V gene: TRBV2

CDR3 protein: ASTGSGGRNEQF
J gene: TRBJ2-1
D gene: TRBD2
V gene: TRBV6-5

CDR3 protein: ASSLGQGHTEAF
J gene: TRBJ1-1
D gene: -
V gene: TRBV5-1

CDR3 protein: ASRRMILVGTEYGYT
J gene: TRBJ1-2
D gene: TRBD1
V gene: TRBV4-1

CDR3 protein: ASSDSSGEETQY
J gene: TRBJ2-5
D gene: TRBD2
V gene: TRBV2

CDR3 protein: ASSSLWTAEAF
J gene: TRBJ1-1
D gene: -
V gene: TRBV7-2

CDR3 protein: ASGLGLGAGELF
J gene: TRBJ2-2
D gene: -
V gene: TRBV12-5

CDR3 protein: SVAGQGAVNYGYT
J gene: TRBJ1-2
D gene: TRBD1
V gene: TRBV29-1

CDR3 protein: STLPGTGELF
J gene: TRBJ2-2
D gene: -
V gene: TRBV7-9

CDR3 protein: ASSWGDSSYNEQF
J gene: TRBJ2-1
D gene: -
V gene: TRBV5-1

CDR3 protein: ASSLQGRNTEAF
J gene: TRBJ1-1
D gene: -
V gene: TRBV5-4

CDR3 protein: ASSERERGGKGEQF
J gene: TRBJ2-1
D gene: TRBD2
V gene: TRBV6-4

CDR3 protein: ASSSHRQGGTEAF
J gene: TRBJ1-1
D gene: -
V gene: TRBV5-8

CDR3 protein: ASSRRTVYH
J gene: TRBJ1-1
D gene: -
V gene: TRBV6-1

CDR3 protein: SAPTGEKLF
J gene: TRBJ1-4
D gene: -
V gene: TRBV20-1

CDR3 protein: ASSPPGQGREQY
J gene: TRBJ2-7
D gene: TRBD1
V gene: TRBV5-1

CDR3 protein: ASSLSSAGGFSYEQY
J gene: TRBJ2-7
D gene: TRBD1
V gene: TRBV5-4

CDR3 protein: AWSLQTGGVGYT
J gene: TRBJ1-2
D gene: -
V gene: TRBV30

CDR3 protein: ASSFPGQGAGEQF
J gene: TRBJ2-1
D gene: TRBD1
V gene: TRBV7-9

CDR3 protein: ASSHETGGNQPQH
J gene: TRBJ1-5
D gene: TRBD1
V gene: TRBV4-1

CDR3 protein: ASSPGTGAGNSPLH
J gene: TRBJ1-6
D gene: TRBD1
V gene: TRBV27

CDR3 protein: ASRASGTGYNEQF
J gene: TRBJ2-1
D gene: TRBD1
V gene: TRBV5-1

CDR3 protein: ASGSTGLTYGYT
J gene: TRBJ1-2
D gene: TRBD1
V gene: TRBV12-5

CDR3 protein: AWSVGGSSYEQY
J gene: TRBJ2-7
D gene: TRBD2
V gene: TRBV30

CDR3 protein: ASSEGGTGSSYEQY
J gene: TRBJ2-7
D gene: -
V gene: TRBV2

CDR3 protein: SVLDRVNTGELF
J gene: TRBJ2-2
D gene: TRBD1
V gene: TRBV29-1

CDR3 protein: AWSEVGGPLH
J gene: TRBJ1-6
D gene: -
V gene: TRBV30

CDR3 protein: ASSDGENTEAF
J gene: TRBJ1-1
D gene: -
V gene: TRBV6-4

CDR3 protein: ASSLEGGNTEAF
J gene: TRBJ1-1
D gene: -
V gene: TRBV11-1

CDR3 protein: ASSVGQGRGTGELF
J gene: TRBJ2-2
D gene: TRBD1
V gene: TRBV9

CDR3 protein: ASSQVEGSSYNSPLH
J gene: TRBJ1-6
D gene: -
V gene: TRBV4-1

CDR3 protein: ASSQGGQGPLHQPQH
J gene: TRBJ1-5
D gene: TRBD1
V gene: TRBV4-1

CDR3 protein: ASSLAGDVDYGYT
J gene: TRBJ1-2
D gene: -
V gene: TRBV5-4

CDR3 protein: ASSLAVAGGQETQY
J gene: TRBJ2-5
D gene: TRBD2
V gene: TRBV5-1

CDR3 protein: ASSEGTGAAF
J gene: TRBJ1-1
D gene: TRBD1
V gene: TRBV6-4

CDR3 protein: ASSLAGVRNQPQH
J gene: TRBJ1-5
D gene: -
V gene: TRBV7-2

CDR3 protein: ASSLTLGRRNSGNTIY
J gene: TRBJ1-3
D gene: -
V gene: TRBV5-1

CDR3 protein: ASSTDRLSNEQF
J gene: TRBJ2-1
D gene: -
V gene: TRBV5-1

CDR3 protein: ASSYQGKYGNTIY
J gene: TRBJ1-3
D gene: -
V gene: TRBV6-5

CDR3 protein: ASSSRGSATDTQY
J gene: TRBJ2-3
D gene: -
V gene: TRBV7-2

CDR3 protein: ASSRGTEAF
J gene: TRBJ1-1
D gene: -
V gene: TRBV7-2

CDR3 protein: ASSPLTETGGSQY
J gene: TRBJ2-3
D gene: TRBD1
V gene: TRBV5-1

CDR3 protein: ASSLAPGIEAF
J gene: TRBJ1-1
D gene: -
V gene: TRBV5-5

CDR3 protein: ASSMPGQTYGYT
J gene: TRBJ1-2
D gene: TRBD1
V gene: TRBV5-1

CDR3 protein: ASSEYPGNQPQH
J gene: TRBJ1-5
D gene: -
V gene: TRBV25-1

CDR3 protein: ASSSDRQGNAGELF
J gene: TRBJ2-2
D gene: TRBD1
V gene: TRBV5-4

CDR3 protein: ASSPGGRGREAF
J gene: TRBJ1-1
D gene: TRBD1
V gene: TRBV4-3

CDR3 protein: ASSQDKSVYSYT
J gene: TRBJ1-2
D gene: -
V gene: TRBV4-3

CDR3 protein: ASSLGQPSYGYT
J gene: TRBJ1-2
D gene: TRBD1
V gene: TRBV2

CDR3 protein: ASSLTGGPDSYEQY
J gene: TRBJ2-7
D gene: TRBD2
V gene: TRBV4-1

CDR3 protein: ASSASPELFNTGELF
J gene: TRBJ2-2
D gene: -
V gene: TRBV9

CDR3 protein: ASSGQGTDTQY
J gene: TRBJ2-3
D gene: TRBD1
V gene: TRBV2